This entry lists 13 T cell receptor beta chains sequenced from one sample in a study of blood T cells in healthy people across ages. Then a second PCR, running roughly 6 to 12 cycles, was carried out with a sample-barcoded 5' primer and a J-beta primer mix. Each CDR3 protein is one row after TCRdb ran MiXCR on the 5' RACE reads. The repertoire consists of approximately 900,000 distinct CDR3 sequences, with 45% to 50% occurring once and the leading ten covering around an eighth. The sequenced sample consisted of blood. Receptor source: a man in his thirties or forties in good health.

This clonotype appeared a few times. The chain recombines TRBV7-8 with TRBJ1-1; D is uncertain. V lost 3 bases, J lost 2 bases, and 7 bases lay in between. The CDR3 length is 13 residues. Per germline, CDR1 SGHVS and CDR2 FQNEAQ. The CDR3 DNA sequence: TGTGCCAGCAGCTTCCTTTTAAACACTGAAGCTTTCTTT. This encodes CASSFLLNTEAFF.

In its sample, this clonotype was seen a few times. V gene TRBV7-9 combines with J gene TRBJ1-2; tentatively, D is TRBD1 (6 bases). The CDR3 runs 15 residues. Trimming left V 2 bases short and J 4 bases short, with 14 bases between. From germline, CDR1 is SEHNR and CDR2 FQNEAQ (reference sequence). CDR3 in amino acids: CASSLLADRSYGYTF. The CDR3 region has the DNA TGTGCCAGCAGCTTACTAGCGGACAGATCCTATGGCTACACCTTC.

V usage is TRBV29-1 and J usage is TRBJ2-3; a weak D match, TRBD1 (6 bases). The V end was cut by 5 bases, the J end by 2 bases, with 14 bases between. The CDR3 runs to 14 residues. Germline V CDR1 and CDR2: SQVTM, ANQGSEA. CDR3 in DNA: TGCAGCGTTACACAGGGCAGGATCACAGATACGCAGTATTTT. This translates into CSVTQGRITDTQYF.

This clonotype turned up a few times. The gene calls are TRBV3-1 and TRBJ1-1, with 7 bases identical to TRBD1. Germline V gives CDR1 LGHDT, CDR2 YNNKEL (reference sequence). CDR3 length: 15 residues. Trimming removed 4 bases from V and 1 base from J; junction bases left unmatched: 6. As DNA, the CDR3 is TGTGCCAGCAGCCGCCTGGGACAGACGAACACTGAAGCTTTCTTT. Translated, it gives CASSRLGQTNTEAFF. Together with reference TRBV3-1 and TRBJ1-1, the CDR3 gives the full variable domain: DTAVSQTPKYLVTQMGNDKSIKCEQNLGHDTMYWYKQDSKKFLKIMFSYNNKELIINETVPNRFSPKSPDKAHLNLHINSLELGDSAVYFCASSRLGQTNTEAFFGQGTRLTVV.

This clonotype has only a few counts. The rearrangement links TRBV12-3 or TRBV12-4 to TRBJ2-7; 7 positions agree with TRBD1. CDR3 size: 16 residues. V shed 8 bases, J shed 0 bases, and the junction held 13 bases outside the gene matches. In DNA form, the CDR3 reads TGTGCCAGCGGAGGACAGGTACTTCTAGGCTCCTACGAGCAGTACTTC. This translates into CASGGQVLLGSYEQYF.

As concerns this clonotype: Possible read error: a much larger clone is one base away. The chain is built from TRBV5-1 and TRBJ1-5; D gene ambiguous. The DNA end is more similar to TRBJ2-3, so the J call may be wrong. The CDR3 totals 14 residues. Germline V gene data show CDR1 as SGHRS and CDR2 as YFSETQ. The DNA of the CDR3 is TGCGCCAGCAGCTTGGGGGATAGCAATCAGCCCCAGTATTTT. Its translation is CASSLGDSNQPQYF.

The chain couples TRBV3-1 to TRBJ1-5; TRBD1 is a possible D gene (5 bases). The CDR3 has 16 residues. Germline CDR1 LGHDT, CDR2 YNNKEL (reference sequence). V gave up 6 bases and J gave up 1 base, with 16 bases separating them. CDR3 sequence: CASSPGRQASNQPQHF. Here the CDR3 DNA reads TGTGCCAGCAGTCCGGGGCGTCAGGCCAGCAATCAGCCCCAGCATTTT. Variable domain in full (rest from reference TRBV3-1 and TRBJ1-5): DTAVSQTPKYLVTQMGNDKSIKCEQNLGHDTMYWYKQDSKKFLKIMFSYNNKELIINETVPNRFSPKSPDKAHLNLHINSLELGDSAVYFCASSPGRQASNQPQHFGDGTRLSIL.

The chain carries TRBV5-6 and TRBJ2-1, with 8 positions matching TRBD2. V shed 5 bases, J shed 8 bases, and the junction held 15 bases outside the gene matches. The germline V gene has CDR1 SGHDT and CDR2 YYEEEE. The CDR3 is 16 amino acids. This chain's CDR3 is CASSQITGLVLYEQFF. The CDR3 region has the DNA TGTGCCAGCAGTCAAATCACGGGACTAGTCCTTTATGAGCAGTTCTTC.

For this clonotype: The CDR3 does not end in the conserved phenylalanine or tryptophan, so this is likely a read error. The chain joins TRBV5-1 to TRBJ2-7, with D perhaps matching TRBD2 (5 bases). CDR3 length: 12 residues. Germline CDR1 SGHRS, CDR2 YFSETQ. Trimming pared 5 bases from V and 5 bases from J, leaving 11 bases between. The CDR3 DNA is TGCGCCAGCAGAAGAGCCGGGAACGAGCAGTACTTA. Amino acids: CASRRAGNEQYL.

This clonotype came up a few times. This chain links TRBV10-3 with TRBJ1-6, with 7 positions matching TRBD1. CDR1 and CDR2 (germline): ENHRY, SYGVKD. This CDR3 comprises 16 residues. Unmatched junction bases numbered 7, after V lost 2 bases and J lost 6 bases. In DNA, the CDR3 is TGTGCCATCAGTGAGAGAAGGGGACAGTCTAATTCACCCCTCCACTTT. As protein: CAISERRGQSNSPLHF.

The chain uses TRBV18 and TRBJ2-1, with unresolved D. Deletions cut 5 bases from V and 5 bases from J, with 10 bases between. CDR1 and CDR2 (germline): KGHSH, LQKENI. The CDR3 loop spans 13 amino acids. DNA for the CDR3: TGTGCCAGCTCAAACGGACCTAACAATGAGCAGTTCTTC. This sequence encodes CASSNGPNNEQFF.

The V gene is TRBV11-2, the J gene TRBJ2-7, with D perhaps matching TRBD1 (5 bases). V shed 2 bases and J shed 3 bases, with 14 bases lying between them. Germline V gene sequence: CDR1 SGHAT, CDR2 FQNNGV. There are 15 residues in the CDR3. The CDR3 region has the DNA TGTGCCAGCAGCTTAAGTCGAAGTCAGGGCTACGAGCAGTACTTC. Translated: CASSLSRSQGYEQYF. The full variable domain, completed using reference TRBV11-2 and TRBJ2-7, is EAGVAQSPRYKIIEKRQSVAFWCNPISGHATLYWYQQILGQGPKLLIQFQNNGVVDDSQLPKDRFSAERLKGVDSTLKIQPAKLEDSAVYLCASSLSRSQGYEQYFGPGTRLTVT.

The V and J genes are TRBV11-1 and TRBJ2-5; 8 nucleotides agree with TRBD2. The CDR3 length is 15 residues. V dropped 5 bases and J dropped 3; count of bases not matched to a gene: 8. CDR1 and CDR2 (germline): SGHAT, FQDESV (reference sequence). The CDR3 is CASSAPGTREETQYF. CDR3 in DNA: TGTGCCAGCAGCGCCCCCGGGACTAGGGAAGAGACCCAGTACTTC.